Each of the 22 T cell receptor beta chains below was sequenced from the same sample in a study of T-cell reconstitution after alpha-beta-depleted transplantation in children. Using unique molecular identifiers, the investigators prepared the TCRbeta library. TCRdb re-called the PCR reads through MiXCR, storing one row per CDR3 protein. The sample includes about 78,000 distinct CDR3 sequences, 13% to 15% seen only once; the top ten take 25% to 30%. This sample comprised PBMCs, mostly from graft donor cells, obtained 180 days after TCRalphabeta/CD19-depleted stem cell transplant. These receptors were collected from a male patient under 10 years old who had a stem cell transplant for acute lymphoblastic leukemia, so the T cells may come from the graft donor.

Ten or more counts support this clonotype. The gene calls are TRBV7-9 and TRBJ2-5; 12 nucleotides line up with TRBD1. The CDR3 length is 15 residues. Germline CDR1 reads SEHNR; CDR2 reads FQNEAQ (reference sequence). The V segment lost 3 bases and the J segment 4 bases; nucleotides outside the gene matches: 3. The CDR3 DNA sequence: TGTGCCAGCAGCTTTGGGACAGGGGGCCGAGAGACCCAGTACTTC. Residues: CASSFGTGGRETQYF.

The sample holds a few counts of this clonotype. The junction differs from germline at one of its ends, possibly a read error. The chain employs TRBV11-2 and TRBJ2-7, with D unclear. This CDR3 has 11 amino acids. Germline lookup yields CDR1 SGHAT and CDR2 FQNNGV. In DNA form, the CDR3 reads TGTGCCAGCAGCTCCTCGATGACCTTATGGTTC. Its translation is CASSSSMTLWF.

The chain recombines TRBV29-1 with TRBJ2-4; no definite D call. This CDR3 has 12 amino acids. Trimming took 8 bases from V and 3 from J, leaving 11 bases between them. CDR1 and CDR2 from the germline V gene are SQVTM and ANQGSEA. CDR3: CSISSGKNIQYF. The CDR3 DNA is TGCAGCATCTCCTCGGGCAAAAACATTCAGTACTTC.

As DNA, the CDR3 is TGTGCCAGCAGTTACTCCCGGGCAAGGTCAACATATGGCTACACCTTC. Translating it yields CASSYSRARSTYGYTF. V is TRBV6-5 and J is TRBJ1-2; D remains unclear. Per germline, CDR1 MNHEY and CDR2 SVGAGI. V lost 0 bases, J lost 5 bases, and 16 bases lay in between. CDR3 size: 16 residues.

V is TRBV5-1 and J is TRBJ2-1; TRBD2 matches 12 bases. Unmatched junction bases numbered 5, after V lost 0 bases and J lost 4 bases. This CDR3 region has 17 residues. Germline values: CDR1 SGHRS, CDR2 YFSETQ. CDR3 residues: CASSLDPGLAGYNEQFF. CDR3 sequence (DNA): TGCGCCAGCAGCTTGGACCCGGGACTAGCGGGTTACAATGAGCAGTTCTTC.

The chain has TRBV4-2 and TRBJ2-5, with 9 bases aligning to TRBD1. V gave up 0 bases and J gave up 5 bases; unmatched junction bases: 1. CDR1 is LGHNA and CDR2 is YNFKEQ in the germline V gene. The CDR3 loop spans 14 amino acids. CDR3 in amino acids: CASSQDDRGETQYF. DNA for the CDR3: TGTGCCAGCAGCCAAGATGACAGGGGGGAGACCCAGTACTTC.

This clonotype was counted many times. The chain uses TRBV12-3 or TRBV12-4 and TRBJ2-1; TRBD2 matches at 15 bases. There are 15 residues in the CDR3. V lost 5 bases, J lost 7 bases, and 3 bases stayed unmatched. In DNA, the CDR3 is TGTGCCAGCAGTCCGGGACTAGCGGGGGGAAATGAGCAGTTCTTC. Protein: CASSPGLAGGNEQFF.

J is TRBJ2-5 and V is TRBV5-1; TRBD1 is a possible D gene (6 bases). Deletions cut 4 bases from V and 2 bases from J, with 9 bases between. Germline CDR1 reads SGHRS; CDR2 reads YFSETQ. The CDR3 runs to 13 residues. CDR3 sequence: CASSEQGQETQYF. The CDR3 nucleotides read TGCGCCAGCAGCGAACAGGGTCAAGAGACCCAGTACTTC. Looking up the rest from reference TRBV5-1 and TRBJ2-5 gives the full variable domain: KAGVTQTPRYLIKTRGQQVTLSCSPISGHRSVSWYQQTPGQGLQFLFEYFSETQRNKGNFPGRFSGRQFSNSRSEMNVSTLELGDSALYLCASSEQGQETQYFGPGTRLLVL.

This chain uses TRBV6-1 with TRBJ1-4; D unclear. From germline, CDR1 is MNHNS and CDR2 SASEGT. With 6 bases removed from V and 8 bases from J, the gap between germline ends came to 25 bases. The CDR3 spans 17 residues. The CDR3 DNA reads TGTGCCAGCAGCCAGCTCGGCCCGGCGCATACTCGGGAAAAACTGTTTTTT. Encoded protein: CASSQLGPAHTREKLFF.

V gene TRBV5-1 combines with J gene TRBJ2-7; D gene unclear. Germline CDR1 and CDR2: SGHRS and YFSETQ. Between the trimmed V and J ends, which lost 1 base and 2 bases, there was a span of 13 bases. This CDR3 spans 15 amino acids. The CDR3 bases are TGCGCCAGCAGCTTGTCCCAACTATTTACCTACGAGCAGTACTTC. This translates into CASSLSQLFTYEQYF.

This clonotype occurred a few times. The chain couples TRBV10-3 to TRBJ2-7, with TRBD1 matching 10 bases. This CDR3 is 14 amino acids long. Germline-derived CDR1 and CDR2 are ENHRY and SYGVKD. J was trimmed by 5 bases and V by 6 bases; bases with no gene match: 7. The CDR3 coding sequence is TGTGCCATCAGGGGGACAGGGGAGTGGCACGAGCAGTACTTC. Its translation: CAIRGTGEWHEQYF.

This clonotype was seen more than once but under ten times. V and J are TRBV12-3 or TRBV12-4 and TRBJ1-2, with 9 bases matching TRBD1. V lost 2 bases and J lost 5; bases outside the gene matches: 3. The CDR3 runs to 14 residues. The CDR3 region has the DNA TGTGCCAGCAGTTTAAGGGGGACAGGGTATGGCTACACCTTC. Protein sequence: CASSLRGTGYGYTF.

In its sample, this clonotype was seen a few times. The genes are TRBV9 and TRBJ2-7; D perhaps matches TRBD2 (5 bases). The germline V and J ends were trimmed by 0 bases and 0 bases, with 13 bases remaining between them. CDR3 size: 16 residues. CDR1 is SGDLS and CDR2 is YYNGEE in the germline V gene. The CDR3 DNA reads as TGTGCCAGCAGCGTAGGCGTCGGGATGGCCTCCTACGAGCAGTACTTC. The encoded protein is CASSVGVGMASYEQYF.

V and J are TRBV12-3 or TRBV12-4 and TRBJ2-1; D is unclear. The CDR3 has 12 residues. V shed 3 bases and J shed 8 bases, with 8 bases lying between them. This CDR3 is CASSLVGDEQFF. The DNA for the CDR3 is TGTGCCAGCAGTTTGGTTGGGGATGAGCAGTTCTTC.

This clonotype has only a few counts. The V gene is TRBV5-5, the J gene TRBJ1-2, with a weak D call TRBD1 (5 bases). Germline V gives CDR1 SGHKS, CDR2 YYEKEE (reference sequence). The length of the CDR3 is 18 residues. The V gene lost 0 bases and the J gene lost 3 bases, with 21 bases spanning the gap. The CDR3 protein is CASSLGILTGERYYGYTF. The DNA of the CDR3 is TGTGCCAGCAGCTTGGGGATTTTAACAGGAGAACGATACTATGGCTACACCTTC.

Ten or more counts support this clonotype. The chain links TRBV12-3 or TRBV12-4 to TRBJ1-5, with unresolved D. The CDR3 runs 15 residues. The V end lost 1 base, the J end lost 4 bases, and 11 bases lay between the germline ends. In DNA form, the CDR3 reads TGTGCCAGCAGTTTAGTAATTACGGCTAATCAGCCCCAGCATTTT. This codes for CASSLVITANQPQHF.

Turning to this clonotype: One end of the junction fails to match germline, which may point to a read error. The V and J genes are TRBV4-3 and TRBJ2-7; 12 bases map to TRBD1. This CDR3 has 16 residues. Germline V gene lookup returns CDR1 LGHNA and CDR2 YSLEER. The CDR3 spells CATSPGDRGPPHEQYF. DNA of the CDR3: TGCGCCACCAGCCCCGGGGACAGGGGGCCTCCCCACGAGCAGTACTTC.

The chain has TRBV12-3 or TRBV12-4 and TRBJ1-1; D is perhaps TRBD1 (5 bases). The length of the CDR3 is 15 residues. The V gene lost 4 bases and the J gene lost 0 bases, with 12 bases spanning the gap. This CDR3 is CASSWGSNLNTEAFF. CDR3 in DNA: TGTGCCAGCAGTTGGGGCAGTAATTTGAACACTGAAGCTTTCTTT.

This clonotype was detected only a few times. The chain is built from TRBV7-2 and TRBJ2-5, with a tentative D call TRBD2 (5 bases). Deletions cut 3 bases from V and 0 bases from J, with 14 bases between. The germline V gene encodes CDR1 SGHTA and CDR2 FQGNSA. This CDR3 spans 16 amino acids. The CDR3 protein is CASSFKPSGYQETQYF. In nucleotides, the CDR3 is TGTGCCAGCAGCTTCAAACCCAGCGGATACCAAGAGACCCAGTACTTC.

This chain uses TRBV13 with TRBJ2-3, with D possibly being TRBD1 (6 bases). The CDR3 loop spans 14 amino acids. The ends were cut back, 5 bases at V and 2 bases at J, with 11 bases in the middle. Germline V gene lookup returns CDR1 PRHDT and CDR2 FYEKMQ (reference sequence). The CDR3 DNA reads TGTGCCAGCAGCCCGGGACATACCACAGATACGCAGTATTTT. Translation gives CASSPGHTTDTQYF.

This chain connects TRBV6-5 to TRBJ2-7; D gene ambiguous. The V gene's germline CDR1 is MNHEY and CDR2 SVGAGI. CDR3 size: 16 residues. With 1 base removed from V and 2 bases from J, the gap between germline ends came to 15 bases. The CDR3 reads CASSYYLRTETYEQYF. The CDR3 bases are TGTGCCAGCAGTTACTACTTAAGAACAGAGACCTACGAGCAGTACTTC.

This CDR3 is CASSLRGAGPNYGYTF. For the CDR3, the DNA is TGTGCCAGCAGCTTACGTGGAGCAGGACCCAACTATGGCTACACCTTC. The chain links TRBV7-9 to TRBJ1-2; D not certain. CDR3 length: 16 amino acids. Germline lookup yields CDR1 SEHNR and CDR2 FQNEAQ (reference sequence). V was cut by 2 bases and J by 2 bases, with 15 bases left in between.